Sequencing of this TCR beta chain was carried out in a study of T cell repertoires in cytomegalovirus infection (dated by TCRdb to the late 2010s). With regard to the full study: Alongside well-studied HLA-B-restricted epitopes, the peptide stimulations were aimed at recently identified HLA-C-restricted CMV epitopes, whose presentation resists viral immunomodulation. Donor HLA type was relevant to the analysis, as public TCR beta signatures indicated carriage of CMV infection together with the matching HLA type.

What the treatment or condition label conveys for this sample: in vitro stimulation with specific CMV peptide epitopes to enrich CMV-specific T cells. Sequencing was carried out with an Illumina HiSeq 1500. TCRdb trimmed public reads at Q25 via fastp, called clones via MiXCR and kept in-frame beta chains. Rows with one shared CDR3 protein collapse into an entry with the most common genes and DNA. The sample contains 300,000 to 400,000 distinct CDR3 sequences, roughly 28% of them found a single time. The ten largest clonotypes hold around 19% of the sample. The germline V gene gives CDR1 as SGHVS and CDR2 as FNYEAQ. Trimming removed 1 base from V and 7 bases from J; the gene matches leave 10 bases unexplained. The CDR3 starts with the cysteine, ends with the phenylalanine, and has 16 residues. Of all the DNA, just the CDR3 is kept, 48 bases in frame from base 1. Overall study results and their limits: In both this cohort and an independent roughly 350-donor cohort, the cumulative frequency of public TCR beta family members distinguished carriers of CMV infection plus the relevant HLA type. The ex vivo response was dominated by HLA-C-restricted CMV-specific TCR beta clonotypes, which also provided the single most frequent clonotype in two of eight donors.

Turning to this clonotype: The target of this receptor is not known. Within one base of it there is no much larger clone, and no base qualities were kept.

The source of this sequence is a human donor in good health (CMV status not recorded). Some clones in this sample may be carry-over from other donors' samples. The starting material was cultured PBMCs, obtained from culture after CMV antigen stimulation. The receptor chain draws on TRBV7-6 and TRBJ2-1, with 7 central nucleotides matching TRBD2. CDR3 loop: CASSLDEGGPGNEQFF. The DNA sequence reads TGTGCCAGCAGCTTAGATGAGGGAGGGCCGGGGAATGAGCAGTTCTTC.